This T cell receptor beta chain was retrieved from a study of T cells in localized non-small cell lung cancer. Regarding the study as a whole: Adjacent lung exhibited a median of about 50 among the 100 most abundant tumor clones. Investigators sequenced only a single tumor region, leaving heterogeneity possible.

Some clones are missing from TCRdb's copy, which holds only in-frame ones; the method was immunoSEQ multiplex PCR. The sample contains tens of thousands of clones, around 89% of which appear only once. A word on this clone: What it recognizes is unknown. Germline is not matched at one junction end, which may reflect a read error.

The specimen was peripheral blood, collected before any cancer treatment. The receptor was isolated from a woman aged 40 to 75 with stage I lung adenocarcinoma.

DNA for the CDR3: TGCAGCGCCCACGGGGAGAACCCTGAAGCTTTCTTT. Translating gives CSAHGENPEAFF. V and J are TRBV29-1 and TRBJ1-1; D remains unclear. Germline V gene data show CDR1 as SQVTM and CDR2 as ANQGSEA. This CDR3 contains 12 residues.